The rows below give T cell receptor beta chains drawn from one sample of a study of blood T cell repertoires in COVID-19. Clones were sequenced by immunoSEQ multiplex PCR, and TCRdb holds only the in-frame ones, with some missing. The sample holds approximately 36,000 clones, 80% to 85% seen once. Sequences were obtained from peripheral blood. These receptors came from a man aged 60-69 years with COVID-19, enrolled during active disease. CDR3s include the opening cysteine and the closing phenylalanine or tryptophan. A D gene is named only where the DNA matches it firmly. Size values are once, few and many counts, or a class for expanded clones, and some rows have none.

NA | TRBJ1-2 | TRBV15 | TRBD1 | TGTGCCACCAGCAGTAGGACAGGGGACTATGGCTACACCTTC | CATSSRTGDYGYTF
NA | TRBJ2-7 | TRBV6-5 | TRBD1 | TGTGCCAGCAGGGGACAGGCCTTATACGAGCAGTACTTC | CASRGQALYEQYF
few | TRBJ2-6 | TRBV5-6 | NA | TGTGCCAGCAGCTTGTTCAGGGTGCTTGGGGCCAACGTCCTGACTTTC | CASSLFRVLGANVLTF
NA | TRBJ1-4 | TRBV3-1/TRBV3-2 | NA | TGTGCCAGCAGCCTCAGGGGAACTAATGAAAAACTGTTTTTT | CASSLRGTNEKLFF
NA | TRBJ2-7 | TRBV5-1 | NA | TGCGCCAGCAGCTTTTCCTGGGAGACCTACGAGCAGTACTTC | CASSFSWETYEQYF
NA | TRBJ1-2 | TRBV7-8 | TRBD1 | TGTGCCAGCAGCTTAGACAGGGGGCTCGGCTACACCTTC | CASSLDRGLGYTF
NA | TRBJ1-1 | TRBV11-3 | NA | TGTGCCAGCAGCCCGACAGAGAACACTGAAGCTTTCTTT | CASSPTENTEAFF
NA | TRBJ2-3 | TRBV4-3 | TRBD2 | TGCGCCAGCAGCCAAGGGTTCGCAGGGAGGGGTAGACGCTCAGATACGCAGTATTTT | CASSQGFAGRGRRSDTQYF
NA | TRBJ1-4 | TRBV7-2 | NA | TGTGCCAGCAGCTTAGACAGGGCTACTAATGAAAAACTGTTTTTT | CASSLDRATNEKLFF
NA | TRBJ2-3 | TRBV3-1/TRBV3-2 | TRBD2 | TGTGCCAGCAGCCAAGCTGGACTAGGCGCAGATACGCAGTATTTT | CASSQAGLGADTQYF
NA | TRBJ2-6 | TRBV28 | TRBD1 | TGTGCCAGCAGTTTAATCGGGACAGCCACCTCCGGGGCCAACGTCCTGACTTTC | CASSLIGTATSGANVLTF
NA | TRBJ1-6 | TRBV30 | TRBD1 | TGTGCCTGGAGTGTGACGGGGACAGGCGTGAATTCACCCCTCCACTTT | CAWSVTGTGVNSPLHF
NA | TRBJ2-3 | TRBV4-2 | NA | TGTGCCAGCGGGGACACTCACACAGATACGCAGTATTTT | CASGDTHTDTQYF
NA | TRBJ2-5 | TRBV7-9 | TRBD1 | TGTGCCAGCAGCTTGCCGACAGGGGGCCGAGAGACCCAGTACTTC | CASSLPTGGRETQYF
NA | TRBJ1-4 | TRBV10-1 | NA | TGCGCCAGCCCCTATCCAGGTTGTGAAAAACTGTTTTTT | CASPYPGCEKLFF
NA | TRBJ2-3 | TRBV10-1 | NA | TGCGCCAGCAGTGAGGGACGGGGACATGGGCCCACAGATACGCAGTATTTT | CASSEGRGHGPTDTQYF
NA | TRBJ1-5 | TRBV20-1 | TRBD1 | TGCAGTGCTAGTCGGGACAGCTTTAGCAATCAGCCCCAGCATTTT | CSASRDSFSNQPQHF
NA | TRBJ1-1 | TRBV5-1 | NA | TGCGCCAGTAAACAGCAATCGGACACTGAAGCTTTCTTT | CASKQQSDTEAFF
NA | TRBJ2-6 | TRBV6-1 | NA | TGTGCCAGCAGTGGCCTTGCGGGGATCTCTGGGGCCAACGTCCTGACTTTC | CASSGLAGISGANVLTF
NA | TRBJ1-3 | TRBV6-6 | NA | TGTGCCAGCAGTTCCACCCGCGGGTCAGCCCGAAACACCATATATTTT | CASSSTRGSARNTIYF
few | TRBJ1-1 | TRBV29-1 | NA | TGCAGCGTTGAAGATACCAAAGACAATGAAGCTTTCTTT | CSVEDTKDNEAFF
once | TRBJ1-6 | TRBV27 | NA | TGTGCCAGCAGTTTATTAGCTGTAAGTACTTCACCCCTCCACTTT | CASSLLAVSTSPLHF
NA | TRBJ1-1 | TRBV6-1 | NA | TGTGCCGCAGGGACAACTCTAATGAACACTGAAGCTTTCTTT | CAAGTTLMNTEAFF
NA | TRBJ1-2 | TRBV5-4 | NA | TGTGCCAGCAGCCCCACAGGGATCAATGGCTACACCTTC | CASSPTGINGYTF
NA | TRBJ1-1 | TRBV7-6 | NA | TGTGCCAGCAGCTTAGGTCTGGGGGGACCAACTGAAGCTTTCTTT | CASSLGLGGPTEAFF
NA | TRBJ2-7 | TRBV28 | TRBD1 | TGTGCCAGCAGTTTATCGACAGGGGCCGCCAACTACGAGCAGTACTTC | CASSLSTGAANYEQYF
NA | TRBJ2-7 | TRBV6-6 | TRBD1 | TGTGCCAGCAGTACGGGACAGGGAATCGACGAGCAGTACTTC | CASSTGQGIDEQYF
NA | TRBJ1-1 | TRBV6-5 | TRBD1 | TGTGCCAGCAGACAGGGGGGGGTCGGTACTGAAGCTTTCTTT | CASRQGGVGTEAFF